This record covers a single TCR beta chain. The antigen is not known. Unique molecular identifiers were incorporated during preparation of the TCRbeta library. TCRdb reprocessed the PCR reads via MiXCR and lists one record per CDR3 protein. The sample includes approximately 1,000,000 distinct CDR3 sequences, about 30% of them seen just once. This CDR3 region has 16 residues. The germline gives CDR1 MGHRA, CDR2 YSYEKL. Losses at the gene ends were 4 bases for V and 5 bases for J; bases not matched to a gene: 7. This sample was taken from a study of T-cell reconstitution after alpha-beta-depleted transplantation in children. General study findings and limits: Several hundred expanded graft clones reportedly supplied alpha-beta T cells about two months after transplant. Newly produced T cells mostly provided counts and TCRbeta diversity after one year, as hyperexpanded clones declined.

The input for sequencing was PBMCs, mostly from graft donor cells, taken 360 days after TCRalphabeta/CD19-depleted stem cell transplant. The TCR comes from a boy in the first two years of life who had a stem cell transplant for SCID, so the T cells may come from the graft donor. The V call is TRBV4-1, the J call TRBJ2-2, with 10 nucleotides matching TRBD2. CDR3 sequence: CASSLSGGAGTGELFF. The CDR3 DNA sequence: TGCGCCAGCAGCCTGAGCGGGGGGGCCGGGACCGGGGAGCTGTTTTTT.